These 6 T cell receptor beta chains originate from one sample sequenced in a study of T cells in Graves' hyperthyroidism and ophthalmopathy. RNA transcripts served as the template for amplifying TCR beta CDR3 regions. The TCR CDR3 was amplified in a first-round RT-PCR using the HTBI primer set. TCRdb re-called the multiplex PCR reads through MiXCR, storing one row per CDR3 protein. The table includes 450,000 to 550,000 distinct CDR3 sequences, 24% detected once. The source material was blood. The receptor set was obtained from a woman aged 25-40 years with Graves' ophthalmopathy.

This clonotype appeared many times. The chain is built from TRBV7-3 and TRBJ1-1, with 11 bases lining up with TRBD1. This CDR3 contains 18 residues. The V gene's germline CDR1 is SGHTA and CDR2 FQGTGA. V gave up 7 bases and J gave up 0 bases; unmatched junction bases: 13. This CDR3 is CASTPQGRTGGLNTEAFF. As DNA, the CDR3 is TGTGCCAGCACCCCCCAGGGCCGGACAGGGGGCCTGAACACTGAAGCTTTCTTT.

J is TRBJ2-5 and V is TRBV24-1, with TRBD1 as a possible D gene (7 bases). The CDR3 totals 16 residues. The germline V gene encodes CDR1 KGHDR and CDR2 SFDVKD. The V end was cut by 0 bases, the J end by 4 bases, with 14 bases between. The CDR3 loop reads CATSDLSQGGRETQYF. CDR3 nucleotides: TGTGCCACCAGTGATTTGAGTCAGGGGGGTAGAGAGACCCAGTACTTC.

V is TRBV11-3 and J is TRBJ1-1, with a weak D call TRBD1 (6 bases). CDR1 and CDR2 from the germline V gene are SGHNT and YENEEA. The ends were cut back, 5 bases at V and 3 bases at J, with 13 bases in the middle. The CDR3 covers 14 residues. CDR3: CASSKGHADTEAFF. The CDR3 coding sequence is TGTGCCAGCAGCAAGGGACATGCGGACACTGAAGCTTTCTTT.

This clonotype was observed at least ten times. V is TRBV12-3 or TRBV12-4 and J is TRBJ1-1, with a tentative D call TRBD1 (5 bases). This CDR3 has 14 residues. The V end was cut by 6 bases, the J end by 4 bases, with 15 bases between. CDR3 coding DNA: TGTGCCAGCAGGCCTCCGGGGCGCGGCACTGAAGCTTTCTTT. Protein sequence: CASRPPGRGTEAFF.

In its sample, this clonotype was seen many times. This sequence joins TRBV7-9 and TRBJ2-2; D ambiguous. Trimming took off 2 bases at V and 3 bases at J, with 7 bases between the two ends. Germline V gene lookup returns CDR1 SEHNR and CDR2 FQNEAQ (reference sequence). The CDR3 totals 14 residues. Here the CDR3 DNA reads TGTGCCAGCAGCTTAAAAAAGGACACCGGGGAGCTGTTTTTT. Translated: CASSLKKDTGELFF. Filled out from reference TRBV7-9 and TRBJ2-2, the complete variable domain reads DTGVSQNPRHKITKRGQNVTFRCDPISEHNRLYWYRQTLGQGPEFLTYFQNEAQLEKSRLLSDRFSAERPKGSFSTLEIQRTEQGDSAMYLCASSLKKDTGELFFGEGSRLTVL.

There are many counts of this clonotype. CDR3 sequence (DNA): TGCAGCGTTGCCCAGGGGGCAGGAGACTCTGAAGCTTTCTTT. This codes for CSVAQGAGDSEAFF. This sequence joins TRBV29-1 and TRBJ1-1, with TRBD1 identical over 8 bases. The length of the CDR3 is 14 residues. Germline assignment: CDR1 SQVTM and CDR2 ANQGSEA. V lost 4 bases and J lost 6; bases outside the gene matches: 10.